The rows below give T cell receptor beta chains drawn from one sample of a study of shared clonotypes between healthy human individuals. TCRdb's copy holds only in-frame clones and misses some; the assay was immunoSEQ multiplex PCR. This table holds about 980,000 clones, around three quarters found once. Input material: memory CD4+ T cells sorted from blood. Receptors were obtained from a man aged 18 to 29 in good health. CDR3s include the opening cysteine and the closing phenylalanine or tryptophan. A D gene is named only where the DNA matches it firmly. Only part of the rows carry a size: once, few, many, or a class if the clone is expanded.

cdr3_nt cdr3_aa clone_size j_call d_call v_call
TGTGCCAGCAGTGGCGGCGGCAGGGGGAGGAATCAGCCCCAGCATTTT CASSGGGRGRNQPQHF . TRBJ1-5 TRBD1 TRBV6-1
TGTGCCAGCAGGGTCGCGGGGGGCGGCATCATTCAGTACTTC CASRVAGGGIIQYF . TRBJ2-4 TRBD2 TRBV28
TGTGCCAGCAGCTGGAGAGGGTACGAGCAGTACTTC CASSWRGYEQYF few TRBJ2-7 . TRBV6-6
TGTGCCAGCAGCTTCGGGGGAGGGCAAGAGACCCAGTACTTC CASSFGGGQETQYF . TRBJ2-5 TRBD2 TRBV5-5
TGTGCCAGTAGTATAGGAACAGGGAGGGCTGAAGCTTTCTTT CASSIGTGRAEAFF . TRBJ1-1 . TRBV19
TGTGCCAGCAGCTTAGGAGGGGGTGAGCAGTTCTTC CASSLGGGEQFF . TRBJ2-1 . TRBV7-9
TGTGCCAGCAGCCAAGATAATGGGGTGATCAACTATGGCTACACCTTC CASSQDNGVINYGYTF few TRBJ1-2 . TRBV4-2
TGTGCCAGTTCGAATGGCGGCGTCAATTCACCCCTCCACTTT CASSNGGVNSPLHF . TRBJ1-6 . TRBV6-1
TGTGCCAGCAGCCCGAATGGGTGGCAGGGGGCCGCTGAAGCTTTCTTT CASSPNGWQGAAEAFF . TRBJ1-1 TRBD1 TRBV5-8
TGTGCCACCAGCACCGGGGGGACAGGAAGGGGCACTGAAGCTTTCTTT CATSTGGTGRGTEAFF . TRBJ1-1 TRBD1 TRBV15
TGTGCCAGTAGTAGGGGGCCGGGACAGGGTGGCTACGAGCAGTACTTC CASSRGPGQGGYEQYF . TRBJ2-7 TRBD1 TRBV19
TGTGCCAGCTCACCCGGGGAGGCGCGTGGAAACACCATATATTTT CASSPGEARGNTIYF . TRBJ1-3 . TRBV18
TGCGCCAGCAGCTTAGACAGGCCTAAGATAGATACGCAGTATTTT CASSLDRPKIDTQYF . TRBJ2-3 . TRBV5-1
TGTGCCAGTAGTACTAGCGGGAGTCTTATCGAGCAGTACTTC CASSTSGSLIEQYF few TRBJ2-7 TRBD2 TRBV19
TGCGCCAGCAGCCAAGGGGGCGGGAGTTCCCACGAGCAGTACTTC CASSQGGGSSHEQYF few TRBJ2-7 TRBD2 TRBV4-3
TGTGCCAGCAGTTCAGGGGAGGGTAATGAAAAACTGTTTTTT CASSSGEGNEKLFF . TRBJ1-4 . TRBV6-6
TGTGCCAGCAGTCGCGGGACAGGGGAAGAGACCCAGTACTTC CASSRGTGEETQYF . TRBJ2-5 TRBD1 TRBV6-5
TGTGCCAGCAGTTTGGCGCTAGGTGGGGTACGGGAAAAACTGCTTTTT CASSLALGGVREKLLF . TRBJ1-4 . TRBV7-9
TGTGCCAGCAGCTCGGACGGCTTCTACGAGCAGTACTTC CASSSDGFYEQYF few TRBJ2-7 . TRBV5-4
TGTGCCAGCAGCCCAACAGGGACGGCGGAGACCCAGTACTTC CASSPTGTAETQYF . TRBJ2-5 . TRBV9
TGCGCCAGCCGCCGACAGGGGGCCTACAATGAGCAGTTCTTC CASRRQGAYNEQFF . TRBJ2-1 TRBD1 TRBV5-1
TGTGCCAGTAGAGGGGGCGCTGCCGATGAAAAACTGTTTTTT CASRGGAADEKLFF once TRBJ1-4 TRBD1 TRBV19
TGTGCCAGCAGTTTAGCCCCCTTAGGAGGAGAGACCCAGTACTTC CASSLAPLGGETQYF . TRBJ2-5 . TRBV28
TGTGCCAGCAGCTTAGGGGCAGGGTGGTCCGGGGAGCTGTTTTTT CASSLGAGWSGELFF . TRBJ2-2 . TRBV11-2
TGTGCCAGCAGTGACCGGGACTTGTTGGAGTACTTC CASSDRDLLEYF many TRBJ2-7 . TRBV2
TGCGCCAGCAGGAGTAGGGACGGGACCTTCTCCTACGAGCAGTACTTC CASRSRDGTFSYEQYF . TRBJ2-7 . TRBV10-1
TGCGCCAGCGGCCCCGGGACTAGCGGGGTGGAGCAGTACTTC CASGPGTSGVEQYF . TRBJ2-7 TRBD2 TRBV5-1
TGTGCCAGCAGCTTGACCGAGAATCAGCCCCAGCATTTT CASSLTENQPQHF . TRBJ1-5 . TRBV5-5